A single sample gave rise to the 20 T cell receptor beta chains below, sequenced in a study of shared clonotypes between healthy human individuals. The method was immunoSEQ multiplex PCR; TCRdb's version includes in-frame clones alone and lacks a portion of them. Altogether 1 million to 1.2 million clones are present, 77% being singletons, with the ten largest covering roughly 0.83%. Sequences were obtained from memory CD4+ T cells from PBMCs. Sample subset: CD45RA-negative fraction. The receptors here all came from a man younger than 35 in good health. Some clones in this sample may be carry-over from other donors' samples.

This chain links TRBV19 with TRBJ1-5; perhaps TRBD1 as D (5 bases). CDR1 and CDR2 from the germline V gene are LNHDA and SQIVND (reference sequence). The V end was cut by 5 bases, the J end by 6 bases, with 17 bases between. This CDR3 is built from 15 residues. The CDR3 is CASSVSGTWGQPQHF. CDR3 nucleotides: TGTGCCAGTAGTGTTTCCGGGACTTGGGGTCAGCCCCAGCATTTT.

CDR3 region: CASSMVVNQPQHF. The CDR3 DNA sequence: TGTGCCAGTAGTATGGTCGTCAATCAGCCCCAGCATTTT. The chain uses TRBV19 and TRBJ1-5; the D is unclear. V shed 3 bases and J shed 3 bases, with 6 bases lying between them. Per germline, CDR1 LNHDA and CDR2 SQIVND (reference sequence). The CDR3 spans 13 residues. Full variable domain (rest looked up from reference TRBV19 and TRBJ1-5): DGGITQSPKYLFRKEGQNVTLSCEQNLNHDAMYWYRQDPGQGLRLIYYSQIVNDFQKGDIAEGYSVSREKKESFPLTVTSAQKNPTAFYLCASSMVVNQPQHFGDGTRLSIL.

On this clone: Additional DNA sequences in this sample encode the identical CDR3. The rearrangement uses TRBV28 and TRBJ1-1; 8 bases align to TRBD1. The CDR3 is 13 amino acids. V lost 5 bases to trimming and J lost 3 bases; unmatched junction nucleotides: 2. CDR1 and CDR2 from the germline V gene are MDHEN and SYDVKM. The CDR3 here is CASSPGGHTEAFF. For the CDR3, the DNA is TGTGCCAGCAGTCCAGGGGGCCACACTGAAGCTTTCTTT.

V is TRBV5-1 and J is TRBJ2-1; 9 bases map to TRBD1. The germline V gene encodes CDR1 SGHRS and CDR2 YFSETQ. The CDR3 has 14 amino acids. Germline trimming cut 4 bases from V and 8 bases from J; bases unmatched to any gene: 7. Here the CDR3 reads CASSLRGQGYEQFF. The CDR3 DNA reads as TGCGCCAGCAGCCTGCGGGGACAGGGTTATGAGCAGTTCTTC. The variable domain in full, with the rest retrieved from reference TRBV5-1 and TRBJ2-1, is KAGVTQTPRYLIKTRGQQVTLSCSPISGHRSVSWYQQTPGQGLQFLFEYFSETQRNKGNFPGRFSGRQFSNSRSEMNVSTLELGDSALYLCASSLRGQGYEQFFGPGTRLTVL.

The genes are TRBV27 and TRBJ2-5; TRBD2 aligns across 8 bases. This CDR3 region has 15 residues. Trimming took 6 bases from V and 2 from J; bases not matched to a gene: 8. The germline V gene has CDR1 MNHEY and CDR2 SMNVEV (reference sequence). The CDR3 DNA sequence: TGTGCCAGCAGACTGCGGGGGGCTAGTCAAGAGACCCAGTACTTC. This translates into CASRLRGASQETQYF.

The chain joins TRBV30 to TRBJ1-2; unclear D gene. This CDR3 region has 11 residues. CDR1 is GTSNPN and CDR2 is SVGIG in the germline V gene (reference sequence). V was clipped by 1 base and J by 9 bases, with 9 bases between them. CDR3 in amino acids: CAWSGGGRYTF. Here the CDR3 DNA reads TGTGCCTGGAGTGGGGGTGGCCGCTACACCTTC.

This clone was recorded only once. The V call is TRBV14, the J call TRBJ2-7; D gene unclear. Trimming pared 1 base from V and 4 bases from J, leaving 5 bases between. Germline V gives CDR1 SGHDN, CDR2 FVKESK. This CDR3 region has 12 residues. The CDR3 DNA sequence: TGTGCCAGCAGCCAAGTTAAGTACGAGCAGTACTTC. Translated, it gives CASSQVKYEQYF.

The chain couples TRBV28 to TRBJ2-2, with D tentatively TRBD1 or TRBD2 (5 bases each). V was pared by 0 bases and J by 6 bases, with 14 bases between. CDR1 is MDHEN, CDR2 SYDVKM, per germline. This CDR3 contains 16 residues. CDR3 nucleotides: TGTGCCAGCAGTTTATGGGACTTATTGGGGGCCGGGGAGCTGTTTTTT. It yields the protein CASSLWDLLGAGELFF.

The rearrangement uses TRBV6-5 and TRBJ1-2; TRBD1 agrees at 9 bases. In germline, CDR1 is MNHEY, CDR2 SVGAGI. The CDR3 consists of 15 residues. The V gene end was trimmed by 5 bases and the J gene end by 5 bases; junction bases not matched to a gene: 9. The CDR3 loop is CASSPLTGTGYGYTF. The CDR3 DNA sequence: TGTGCCAGCAGTCCACTAACCGGGACAGGGTATGGCTACACCTTC.

This clone has a single count. The chain employs TRBV2 and TRBJ2-5; D gene unclear. V was clipped by 5 bases and J by 3 bases, with 13 bases between them. This CDR3 comprises 14 residues. CDR1 SNHLY and CDR2 FYNNEI come from the germline V gene. In DNA form, the CDR3 reads TGTGCCAGCAGTCCTCGTCTGAACAAAGAGACCCAGTACTTC. It is translated as CASSPRLNKETQYF. Combining the CDR3 with reference TRBV2 and TRBJ2-5 gives the whole variable domain EPEVTQTPSHQVTQMGQEVILRCVPISNHLYFYWYRQILGQKVEFLVSFYNNEISEKSEIFDDQFSVERPDGSNFTLKIRSTKLEDSAMYFCASSPRLNKETQYFGPGTRLLVL.

This sequence joins TRBV5-4 and TRBJ2-7; weak D call: TRBD1 (5 bases). CDR3 size: 13 residues. Trimming removed 4 bases at V and 5 bases at J, with 13 bases between. Germline V gene lookup returns CDR1 SGHNT and CDR2 YYREEE (reference sequence). The CDR3 nucleotides read TGTGCCAGCAGCCCACCCAGGGTGGACGAGCAGTACTTC. This sequence encodes CASSPPRVDEQYF.

The chain carries TRBV7-3 and TRBJ1-3; D uncertain. Germline V gene sequence: CDR1 SGHTA, CDR2 FQGTGA. The CDR3 loop spans 13 amino acids. V lost 5 bases and J lost 3, with 8 bases in between. CDR3 DNA sequence: TGTGCCAGCAGCCCTAGCAATGGAAACACCATATATTTT. Protein product: CASSPSNGNTIYF.

The V gene is TRBV19, the J gene TRBJ2-1; TRBD2 matches at 8 bases. Losses at the gene ends were 5 bases for V and 10 bases for J; bases not matched to a gene: 10. Germline-derived CDR1 and CDR2 are LNHDA and SQIVND (reference sequence). The CDR3 is 14 residues long. This chain's CDR3 is CASSSTGGVREQFF. For the CDR3, the DNA is TGTGCCAGTAGTTCCACGGGAGGGGTTCGGGAGCAGTTCTTC. The full variable domain, completed using reference TRBV19 and TRBJ2-1, is DGGITQSPKYLFRKEGQNVTLSCEQNLNHDAMYWYRQDPGQGLRLIYYSQIVNDFQKGDIAEGYSVSREKKESFPLTVTSAQKNPTAFYLCASSSTGGVREQFFGPGTRLTVL.

The chain is built from TRBV28 and TRBJ2-1; TRBD2 agrees at 9 bases. Losses at the gene ends were 7 bases for V and 0 bases for J; bases not matched to a gene: 19. The germline V gene has CDR1 MDHEN and CDR2 SYDVKM. The CDR3 is 20 residues long. The CDR3 reads CASIPLHGLAGIASYNEQFF. CDR3 coding DNA: TGTGCCAGCATTCCCCTTCACGGGCTAGCGGGAATCGCCTCCTACAATGAGCAGTTCTTC.

The chain has TRBV9 and TRBJ2-5, with D perhaps assigned TRBD1 or TRBD2 (5 bases each). With 7 bases removed from V and 5 bases from J, the gap between germline ends came to 15 bases. CDR1 and CDR2 from the germline V gene are SGDLS and YYNGEE. CDR3 length equals 13 residues. The CDR3 coding sequence is TGTGCCAGCTCAAATTTGGGACGGGAGACCCAGTACTTC. It codes for CASSNLGRETQYF.

To note about this clone: The likely explanation is a read error, given a far larger clone one base away. The chain has TRBV15 and TRBJ2-7, with D unclear. Germline CDR1 is LNHNV and CDR2 is YYDKDF (reference sequence). The CDR3 has 12 residues. This chain's CDR3 is CATSRDEDEQCF. In DNA form, the CDR3 reads TGTGCCACCAGCAGAGATGAGGACGAGCAGTGCTTC.

J is TRBJ1-2 and V is TRBV19, with D uncertain. The CDR3 has 13 residues. The ends were cut back, 7 bases at V and 0 bases at J, with 9 bases in the middle. Germline V gives CDR1 LNHDA, CDR2 SQIVND (reference sequence). This CDR3 reads CASTEQPNYGYTF. CDR3 bases: TGTGCCAGTACGGAACAGCCTAACTATGGCTACACCTTC.

V usage is TRBV7-9 and J usage is TRBJ2-1; 14 bases line up with TRBD2. The CDR3 extends over 16 amino acids. Germline V CDR1 and CDR2: SEHNR, FQNEAQ (reference sequence). The V segment lost 3 bases and the J segment 8 bases; nucleotides outside the gene matches: 6. The CDR3 is CASSFSGTSGSHEQFF. The CDR3 nucleotides are TGTGCCAGCAGCTTCTCCGGGACTAGCGGGAGCCATGAGCAGTTCTTC.

This clone appeared many times. The genes are TRBV4-3 and TRBJ1-5; no definite D call. From germline, CDR1 is LGHNA and CDR2 YSLEER. The CDR3 sequence is 14 residues long. Deletions cut 4 bases from V and 4 bases from J, with 11 bases between. The CDR3 DNA follows: TGCGCCAGCAGCCCCCAATTGGGGAATCAGCCCCAGCATTTT. Its translation: CASSPQLGNQPQHF.

The J gene is TRBJ1-5, the V gene TRBV7-2; a weak D match, TRBD1 (6 bases). Trimming removed 1 base from V and 3 bases from J, with 13 bases in between. CDR3 length equals 16 residues. Looked up from germline, CDR1 is SGHTA and CDR2 is FQGNSA. As DNA, the CDR3 is TGTGCCAGCAGCTTAGTAGCAGGGGCCTTCAATCAGCCCCAGCATTTT. This translates into CASSLVAGAFNQPQHF.